What follows are 11 T cell receptor beta chains derived from one specimen sequenced in a study of blood T cell repertoires in COVID-19. The repertoire was sequenced with immunoSEQ multiplex PCR; TCRdb's copy has only in-frame clones and lacks some. The sample lists over 200,000 clones; 87% were seen once. Sequenced input: PBMCs or T cells enriched from blood (not recorded which). These receptors came from a man between 18 and 35 years old with acute COVID-19.

The gene calls are TRBV9 and TRBJ2-2, with TRBD1 as a possible D gene (6 bases). CDR3 length: 15 amino acids. In germline, CDR1 is SGDLS, CDR2 YYNGEE. Trimming cost V 4 bases and J 5 bases, with 15 bases left between them. The CDR3 is CASSFTGLGTGELFF. The CDR3 nucleotides read TGTGCCAGCAGCTTCACAGGGTTGGGGACCGGGGAGCTGTTTTTT.

The rearrangement joins TRBV6-6 to TRBJ2-7, with 13 bases that match TRBD2. The CDR3 loop spans 17 amino acids. Trimming cost V 5 bases and J 0 bases; bases outside gene matches: 7. Germline V gives CDR1 MNHNY, CDR2 SVGAGI (reference sequence). This CDR3 reads CASSPSRTSGSSYEQYF. Here the CDR3 DNA reads TGTGCCAGCAGTCCCTCCCGGACTAGCGGGAGCTCCTACGAGCAGTACTTC.

The chain has TRBV28 and TRBJ1-1; weak D call: TRBD1 (6 bases). From germline, CDR1 is MDHEN and CDR2 SYDVKM. Trimming took 5 bases from V and 4 from J, leaving 8 bases between them. The CDR3 consists of 12 residues. In nucleotides, the CDR3 is TGTGCCAGCAGTCCGGACAGCACTGAAGCTTTCTTT. Its translation is CASSPDSTEAFF.

This rearrangement joins TRBV25-1 to TRBJ1-2, with D perhaps matching TRBD1 (6 bases). The V gene's germline CDR1 is MGHDK and CDR2 SYGVNS. The CDR3 consists of 13 residues. The V end lost 5 bases, the J end lost 6 bases, and 13 bases lay between the germline ends. The CDR3 region has the DNA TGTGCCAGCAGTCCCTCACGACAGGATGGCTACACCTTC. This sequence encodes CASSPSRQDGYTF.

V is TRBV6-1 and J is TRBJ2-4; D remains ambiguous. Germline CDR1 reads MNHNS; CDR2 reads SASEGT. Trimming stripped 2 bases from V and 4 bases from J, with 12 bases between. The CDR3 loop spans 15 amino acids. CDR3 DNA: TGTGCCAGCAGTGAAAGCAGGTTCCCTAAAAACATTCAGTACTTC. Translation gives CASSESRFPKNIQYF.

This clone has a single count. The chain employs TRBV6-2 or TRBV6-3 and TRBJ2-7; TRBD1 matches at 10 bases. Germline V gene sequence: CDR1 MNHEY, CDR2 SVGEGT. There are 15 residues in the CDR3. J gave up 0 bases and V 5 bases, and 4 bases lay outside the gene matches. The CDR3 region is CASSPGQGSSYEQYF. CDR3 bases: TGTGCCAGCAGTCCGGGACAGGGGAGCTCCTACGAGCAGTACTTC.

The chain joins TRBV6-1 to TRBJ1-3, with a weak D call TRBD1 (5 bases). This CDR3 spans 16 amino acids. CDR1 and CDR2 (germline): MNHNS, SASEGT. Trimming took 3 bases from V and 0 from J, leaving 12 bases between them. The CDR3 loop is CASSDGSGSSGNTIYF. CDR3 DNA: TGTGCCAGCAGTGATGGATCAGGGTCCTCTGGAAACACCATATATTTT.

V and J are TRBV28 and TRBJ1-2; weak D call: TRBD1 (5 bases). Germline loops: CDR1 MDHEN, CDR2 SYDVKM. V lost 4 bases and J 6 bases, leaving 15 bases between the germline ends. The CDR3 is made up of 14 amino acids. CDR3 protein: CASSSSPGGDGYTF. CDR3 in DNA: TGTGCCAGCAGTTCCTCCCCTGGAGGGGATGGCTACACCTTC.

V and J are TRBV27 and TRBJ1-2; 7 bases are a match to TRBD1. After removal of 6 bases from V and 7 bases from J, the junction contained 17 bases not matched to a gene. Per the germline V gene, CDR1 is MNHEY and CDR2 is SMNVEV (reference sequence). The CDR3 contains 16 residues. CDR3 nucleotides: TGTGCCAGCAGCCGTGGAGGGGGCGAGTATGGTGTTGGCTACACCTTC. Protein sequence: CASSRGGGEYGVGYTF.

The genes are TRBV6-5 and TRBJ2-7, with 10 bases aligning to TRBD1. Germline trimming cut 5 bases from V and 6 bases from J; bases unmatched to any gene: 4. The CDR3 is made up of 13 amino acids. Germline loops: CDR1 MNHEY, CDR2 SVGAGI. CDR3 bases: TGTGCCAGCAGTCCCGGGACAGGGGCCGAGCAGTACTTC. Translation gives CASSPGTGAEQYF.

V and J are TRBV6-2 or TRBV6-3 and TRBJ2-5, with TRBD1 as a possible D gene (5 bases). The V gene lost 2 bases and the J gene lost 3 bases, with 7 bases spanning the gap. CDR3 size: 13 residues. Germline assignment: CDR1 MNHEY and CDR2 SVGEGT. The CDR3 coding sequence is TGTGCCAGCAGTTACGCGACAGAAGAGACCCAGTACTTC. Protein sequence: CASSYATEETQYF.